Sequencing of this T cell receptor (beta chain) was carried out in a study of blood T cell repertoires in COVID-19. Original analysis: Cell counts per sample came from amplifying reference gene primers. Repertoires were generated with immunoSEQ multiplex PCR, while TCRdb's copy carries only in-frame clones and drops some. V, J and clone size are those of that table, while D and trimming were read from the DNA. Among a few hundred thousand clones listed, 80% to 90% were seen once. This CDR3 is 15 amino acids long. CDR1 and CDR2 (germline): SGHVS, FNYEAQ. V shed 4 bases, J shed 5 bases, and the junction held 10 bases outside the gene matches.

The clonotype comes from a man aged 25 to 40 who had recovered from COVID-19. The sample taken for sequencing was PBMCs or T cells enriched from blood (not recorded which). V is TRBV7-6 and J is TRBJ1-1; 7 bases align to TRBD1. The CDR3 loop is CASSSGGFGRTEAFF. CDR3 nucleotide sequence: TGTGCCAGCAGCTCAGGGGGTTTTGGAAGAACTGAAGCTTTCTTT.